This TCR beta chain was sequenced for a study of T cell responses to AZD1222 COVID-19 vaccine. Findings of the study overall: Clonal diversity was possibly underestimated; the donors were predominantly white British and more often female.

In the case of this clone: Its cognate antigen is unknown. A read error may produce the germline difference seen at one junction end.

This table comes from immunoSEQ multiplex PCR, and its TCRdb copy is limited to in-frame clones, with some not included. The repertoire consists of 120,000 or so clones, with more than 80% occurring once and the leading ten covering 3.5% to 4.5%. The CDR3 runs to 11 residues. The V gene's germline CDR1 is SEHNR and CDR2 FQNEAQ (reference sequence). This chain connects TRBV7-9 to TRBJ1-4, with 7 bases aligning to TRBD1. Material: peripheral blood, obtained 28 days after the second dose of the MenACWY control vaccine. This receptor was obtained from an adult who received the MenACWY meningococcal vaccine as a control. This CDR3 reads CASSLGTGGTF. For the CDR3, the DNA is TGTGCCAGCAGCTTAGGGACAGGTGGGACTTTT.